The sequence of this T cell receptor (beta chain) was determined in a study of T cell responses to AZD1222 COVID-19 vaccine. Study-level results: Two AZD1222 administrations were followed by greater Spike-specific TCR breadth and depth. Clonal diversity may have been underestimated, and the donors were mostly white British, with more females than males.

Some clones are missing from TCRdb's copy, which holds only in-frame ones; the method was immunoSEQ multiplex PCR. The table records approximately 170,000 clones, 92% of them present only once. Remarks on this clone: Its target is unknown.

The CDR3 is made up of 13 amino acids. V was cut by 3 bases and J by 7 bases, with 10 bases left in between. Per germline, CDR1 GTSNPN and CDR2 SVGIG (reference sequence). The sample consisted of peripheral blood, taken on day 0 of AZD1222 vaccination. The rearrangement links TRBV30 to TRBJ1-6; D is unresolved. The source of this sequence is an adult in good health. CDR3 bases: TGTGCCTGGAGAGGACGGGGAAATTCACCCCTCCACTTT. Residues: CAWRGRGNSPLHF.